A selection of T cell receptor beta chains follows, all from one sample in a study of blood T cell repertoires in COVID-19. Data came from immunoSEQ multiplex PCR; TCRdb stores just in-frame clones and leaves some out. The table shows 30,000 to 35,000 clones, with roughly 92% occurring only once. Sequences were obtained from peripheral blood. These receptors all come from a human donor in a cohort sampled during active COVID-19. CDR3s include the opening cysteine and the closing phenylalanine or tryptophan. D genes are given only for firm matches. The size entry is marked missing in some rows and otherwise reads once, few, many or a size class.

d_gene: .
j_gene: TRBJ2-1
v_gene: TRBV28
abundance: .
CDR3aa: CASSFAGQTRNEQFF
CDR3nt: TGTGCCAGCAGTTTCGCCGGACAGACAAGGAATGAGCAGTTCTTC

d_gene: .
j_gene: TRBJ2-1
v_gene: TRBV18
abundance: .
CDR3aa: CASSPAEEQFF
CDR3nt: TGTGCCAGCTCACCAGCGGAAGAGCAGTTCTTC

d_gene: TRBD1
j_gene: TRBJ1-1
v_gene: TRBV5-1
abundance: once
CDR3aa: CASSLAGDRGTEAFF
CDR3nt: TGCGCCAGCAGCTTGGCAGGGGACAGGGGTACTGAAGCTTTCTTT

d_gene: .
j_gene: TRBJ2-1
v_gene: TRBV5-6
abundance: .
CDR3aa: CASSSMTISYNEQFF
CDR3nt: TGTGCCAGCAGCTCGATGACTATCTCCTACAATGAGCAGTTCTTC

d_gene: .
j_gene: TRBJ2-2
v_gene: TRBV12-5
abundance: .
CDR3aa: CASGLATGTPNTGELFF
CDR3nt: TGTGCTAGTGGTTTGGCGACCGGGACTCCGAACACCGGGGAGCTGTTTTTT

d_gene: .
j_gene: TRBJ2-4
v_gene: TRBV2
abundance: .
CDR3aa: CASSEGLGSIQYF
CDR3nt: TGTGCCAGCAGTGAAGGGTTAGGGAGCATTCAGTACTTC

d_gene: .
j_gene: TRBJ2-3
v_gene: TRBV15
abundance: .
CDR3aa: CATREGTSTDTQYF
CDR3nt: TGTGCCACCAGGGAGGGGACGAGCACAGATACGCAGTATTTT

d_gene: .
j_gene: TRBJ2-2
v_gene: TRBV5-1
abundance: .
CDR3aa: CASSFGTTNTGELFF
CDR3nt: TGCGCCAGCAGCTTTGGGACAACGAACACCGGGGAGCTGTTTTTT

d_gene: .
j_gene: TRBJ2-3
v_gene: TRBV5-5
abundance: .
CDR3aa: CASSKGQISTDTQYF
CDR3nt: TGTGCCAGCAGTAAAGGACAGATTAGCACAGATACGCAGTATTTT

d_gene: .
j_gene: TRBJ1-5
v_gene: TRBV2
abundance: .
CDR3aa: CASSYRDQPQHF
CDR3nt: TGTGCCAGCAGTTACCGGGATCAGCCCCAGCATTTT

d_gene: .
j_gene: TRBJ1-2
v_gene: TRBV7-8
abundance: .
CDR3aa: CASSSRTPLRGYTF
CDR3nt: TGTGCCAGCAGCTCCCGGACACCGCTTCGAGGCTACACCTTC

d_gene: TRBD1
j_gene: TRBJ2-1
v_gene: TRBV6-5
abundance: .
CDR3aa: CASSSMDRGHRNEQFF
CDR3nt: TGTGCCAGCAGTTCCATGGACAGGGGGCATAGGAATGAGCAGTTCTTC

d_gene: .
j_gene: TRBJ2-2
v_gene: TRBV11-3
abundance: .
CDR3aa: CASSRRLEDGELFF
CDR3nt: TGTGCCAGCAGCCGTCGACTAGAGGACGGGGAGCTGTTTTTT

d_gene: .
j_gene: TRBJ2-6
v_gene: TRBV27
abundance: .
CDR3aa: CASSLTVPAGANVLTF
CDR3nt: TGTGCCAGCAGTTTAACAGTTCCCGCTGGGGCCAACGTCCTGACTTTC

d_gene: TRBD1
j_gene: TRBJ2-7
v_gene: TRBV28
abundance: .
CDR3aa: CASTIDRAYEQYF
CDR3nt: TGTGCCAGCACCATAGACAGGGCCTACGAGCAGTACTTC

d_gene: .
j_gene: TRBJ1-2
v_gene: TRBV28
abundance: .
CDR3aa: CASSLLEIYGYTF
CDR3nt: TGTGCCAGCAGTTTACTGGAGATCTATGGCTACACCTTC

d_gene: TRBD2
j_gene: TRBJ2-2
v_gene: TRBV9
abundance: .
CDR3aa: CASSVARGGEAGELFF
CDR3nt: TGTGCCAGCAGCGTAGCTCGGGGGGGCGAGGCCGGGGAGCTGTTTTTT

d_gene: TRBD1
j_gene: TRBJ1-6
v_gene: TRBV7-8
abundance: once
CDR3aa: CASSLVNTGVSYNSPLHF
CDR3nt: TGTGCCAGCAGCTTAGTTAACACAGGGGTGTCCTATAATTCACCCCTCCACTTT

d_gene: .
j_gene: TRBJ2-5
v_gene: TRBV27
abundance: .
CDR3aa: CASSLTGTFQETQYF
CDR3nt: TGTGCCAGCAGTTTAACAGGGACGTTTCAAGAGACCCAGTACTTC

d_gene: .
j_gene: TRBJ2-5
v_gene: TRBV6-2/TRBV6-3
abundance: .
CDR3aa: CASSWGEETQYF
CDR3nt: TGTGCCAGCAGTTGGGGGGAAGAGACCCAGTACTTC

d_gene: TRBD1
j_gene: TRBJ2-7
v_gene: TRBV2
abundance: .
CDR3aa: CASSWTGPSSYEQYF
CDR3nt: TGTGCCAGCAGTTGGACAGGGCCGAGCTCCTACGAGCAGTACTTC

d_gene: .
j_gene: TRBJ2-7
v_gene: TRBV19
abundance: .
CDR3aa: CASSILYTPDYEQYF
CDR3nt: TGTGCCAGTAGTATATTATATACCCCAGACTACGAGCAGTACTTC

d_gene: .
j_gene: TRBJ1-1
v_gene: TRBV29-1
abundance: .
CDR3aa: CSGEGGGKMNTEAFF
CDR3nt: TGCAGCGGAGAAGGGGGGGGGAAGATGAACACTGAAGCTTTCTTT

d_gene: .
j_gene: TRBJ1-4
v_gene: TRBV18
abundance: .
CDR3aa: CASSPVNRVSEKLFF
CDR3nt: TGTGCCAGCTCACCGGTGAACAGGGTGAGCGAAAAACTGTTTTTT

d_gene: .
j_gene: TRBJ2-1
v_gene: TRBV4-2
abundance: .
CDR3aa: CASSQEWRSSYNEQFF
CDR3nt: TGTGCCAGCAGCCAAGAATGGCGGAGCTCCTACAATGAGCAGTTCTTC

d_gene: TRBD2
j_gene: TRBJ2-2
v_gene: TRBV4-1
abundance: .
CDR3aa: CASSQEGLASGELFF
CDR3nt: TGCGCCAGCAGCCAAGAAGGACTAGCTTCCGGGGAGCTGTTTTTT

d_gene: TRBD2
j_gene: TRBJ2-1
v_gene: TRBV7-6
abundance: .
CDR3aa: CASSLAPSRTSGRRNEQFF
CDR3nt: TGTGCCAGCAGCTTAGCGCCCTCAAGGACTAGCGGGAGGAGGAATGAGCAGTTCTTC

d_gene: .
j_gene: TRBJ1-5
v_gene: TRBV5-4
abundance: .
CDR3aa: CASSNTGPGNQPQHF
CDR3nt: TGTGCCAGCAGCAATACAGGGCCGGGCAATCAGCCCCAGCATTTT

d_gene: TRBD1
j_gene: TRBJ1-5
v_gene: TRBV10-3
abundance: .
CDR3aa: CAISAGGPNQPQHF
CDR3nt: TGTGCCATCAGTGCAGGGGGCCCCAATCAGCCCCAGCATTTT

d_gene: TRBD2
j_gene: TRBJ2-5
v_gene: TRBV4-2
abundance: .
CDR3aa: CASSQTLTGTSARRQETQYF
CDR3nt: TGTGCCAGCAGCCAAACCCTAACCGGGACTAGCGCCCGCCGACAAGAGACCCAGTACTTC

d_gene: .
j_gene: TRBJ1-2
v_gene: TRBV29-1
abundance: .
CDR3aa: CSVAIAGGVGYTF
CDR3nt: TGCAGCGTCGCCATTGCTGGAGGAGTGGGCTACACCTTC

d_gene: TRBD1
j_gene: TRBJ1-1
v_gene: TRBV7-2
abundance: .
CDR3aa: CANRGLGTEAFF
CDR3nt: TGTGCCAACAGGGGGCTTGGCACTGAAGCTTTCTTT

d_gene: .
j_gene: TRBJ1-1
v_gene: TRBV27
abundance: .
CDR3aa: CASSGSHTEAFF
CDR3nt: TGTGCCAGCAGTGGGAGCCACACTGAAGCTTTCTTT

d_gene: .
j_gene: TRBJ2-7
v_gene: TRBV12-3/TRBV12-4
abundance: .
CDR3aa: CASSFSGYEQYF
CDR3nt: TGTGCCAGCAGTTTTTCGGGCTACGAGCAGTACTTC

d_gene: TRBD1
j_gene: TRBJ1-1
v_gene: TRBV11-3
abundance: .
CDR3aa: CASSLTGTVNTEAFF
CDR3nt: TGTGCCAGCAGCCTGACAGGGACCGTGAACACTGAAGCTTTCTTT

d_gene: .
j_gene: TRBJ1-2
v_gene: TRBV28
abundance: .
CDR3aa: CASSLTGSNYGYTF
CDR3nt: TGTGCCAGCAGTTTAACAGGGAGTAACTATGGCTACACCTTC

d_gene: .
j_gene: TRBJ1-1
v_gene: TRBV4-1
abundance: .
CDR3aa: CASSRTDSNTEAFF
CDR3nt: TGCGCCAGCAGCCGGACAGACTCGAACACTGAAGCTTTCTTT

d_gene: TRBD1
j_gene: TRBJ1-5
v_gene: TRBV4-1
abundance: .
CDR3aa: CASSHPTGAKTQHF
CDR3nt: TGCGCCAGCAGCCATCCCACAGGGGCCAAGACCCAGCATTTT

d_gene: .
j_gene: TRBJ2-1
v_gene: TRBV4-1
abundance: once
CDR3aa: CASSLWGGRNEQFF
CDR3nt: TGCGCCAGCAGCCTCTGGGGGGGGCGCAATGAGCAGTTCTTC

d_gene: TRBD1
j_gene: TRBJ2-5
v_gene: TRBV11-2
abundance: .
CDR3aa: CAIPGQNKRTQYF
CDR3nt: TGTGCCATCCCGGGACAGAATAAGAGAACCCAGTACTTC

d_gene: .
j_gene: TRBJ1-3
v_gene: TRBV5-4
abundance: .
CDR3aa: CASSLLDSGNTIYF
CDR3nt: TGTGCCAGCAGCTTGTTAGACTCTGGAAACACCATATATTTT